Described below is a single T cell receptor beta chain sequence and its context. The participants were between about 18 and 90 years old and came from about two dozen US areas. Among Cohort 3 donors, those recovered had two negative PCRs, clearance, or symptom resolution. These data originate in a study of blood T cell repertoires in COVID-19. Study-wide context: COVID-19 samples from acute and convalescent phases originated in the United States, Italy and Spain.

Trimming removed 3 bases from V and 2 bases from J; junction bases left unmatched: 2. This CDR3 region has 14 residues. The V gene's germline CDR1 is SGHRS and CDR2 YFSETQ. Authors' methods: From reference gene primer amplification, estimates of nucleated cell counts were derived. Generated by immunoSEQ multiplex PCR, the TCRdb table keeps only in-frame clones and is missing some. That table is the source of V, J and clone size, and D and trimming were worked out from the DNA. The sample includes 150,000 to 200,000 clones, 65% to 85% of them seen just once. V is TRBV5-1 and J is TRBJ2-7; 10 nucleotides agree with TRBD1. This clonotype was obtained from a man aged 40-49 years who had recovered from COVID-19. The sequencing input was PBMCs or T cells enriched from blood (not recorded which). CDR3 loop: CASSSGTGAYEQYF. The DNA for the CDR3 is TGCGCCAGCAGCTCCGGGACAGGGGCCTACGAGCAGTACTTC.